Reported below is one T cell receptor (beta chain). Its specificity is not known. Between the trimmed V and J ends, which lost 0 bases and 3 bases, there was a span of 8 bases. CDR1 is KGHSH and CDR2 is LQKENI in the germline V gene. CDR3 length equals 15 residues. Profiling relied on immunoSEQ multiplex PCR, and the TCRdb table lists in-frame clones only, not all of them. The table includes approximately 98,000 clones, around 68% detected once. This specimen comes from a study of shared clonotypes between healthy human individuals. About the research overall: Sampling drew on donors who were a couple of women and a few men aged 18 to 49.

Donors were healthy HIV-negative adults without recent acute infections or vaccinations. The study, taken as a whole, reports: The naive CD4 repertoires of four donors were compared, and approximately 5% of clonotypes were shared. Among the subsets, naive ones generally showed larger estimated richness than memory ones.

Sequenced input: memory CD8+ T cells sorted from blood. Stated subset: CD45RO+ cells pooled with CCR7-negative TemRA cells. The chain combines TRBV18 with TRBJ2-2, with D unclear. This receptor was identified in a woman younger than 45 in good health. The CDR3: CASSPPHRYTGELFF. Here the CDR3 DNA reads TGTGCCAGCTCACCACCGCACAGATACACCGGGGAGCTGTTTTTT. Together with reference TRBV18 and TRBJ2-2, the CDR3 gives the full variable domain: NAGVMQNPRHLVRRRGQEARLRCSPMKGHSHVYWYRQLPEEGLKFMVYLQKENIIDESGMPKERFSAEFPKEGPSILRIQQVVRGDSAAYFCASSPPHRYTGELFFGEGSRLTVL.